The 17 T cell receptor beta chains reported below all come from one sample, sequenced in a study of T-cell reconstitution after alpha-beta-depleted transplantation in children. Unique molecular identifiers were incorporated when the TCRbeta library was constructed. One entry per CDR3 protein results from TCRdb running MiXCR on the PCR reads. The sample contains 200,000 to 250,000 distinct CDR3 sequences, about 8.7% of which appear only once. Material: PBMCs, mostly from graft donor cells, obtained 360 days after TCRalphabeta/CD19-depleted stem cell transplant. These receptors were taken from a male patient between 2 and 10 years old who had a stem cell transplant for acute myeloid leukemia, so the T cells may come from the graft donor.

This clonotype was counted at least ten times. The chain has TRBV27 and TRBJ2-7; 8 bases agree with TRBD2. Looked up from germline, CDR1 is MNHEY and CDR2 is SMNVEV (reference sequence). The ends lost 4 bases at V and 1 base at J; junction bases unmatched: 9. CDR3 length equals 16 residues. The CDR3 reads CASSSFGRGGSYEQYF. CDR3 nucleotides: TGTGCCAGCAGTTCTTTTGGACGGGGGGGTTCCTACGAGCAGTACTTC.

Only a few counts were recorded for this clonotype. The chain recombines TRBV7-2 with TRBJ2-7; D not resolved. CDR1 is SGHTA and CDR2 is FQGNSA in the germline V gene. The CDR3 is 12 amino acids. Deletions cut 4 bases from V and 3 bases from J, with 7 bases between. The CDR3 sequence is CASSSVDYEQYV. CDR3 in DNA: TGTGCCAGCAGCTCCGTAGACTACGAGCAGTACGTC.

This clonotype has a handful of counts. This sequence joins TRBV12-3 or TRBV12-4 and TRBJ1-5; 8 bases map to TRBD1. Trimming took 3 bases from V and 6 from J; bases not matched to a gene: 4. This CDR3 has 14 amino acids. Here the CDR3 reads CASSFPTGVQPQHF. CDR3 sequence (DNA): TGTGCCAGCAGTTTCCCGACAGGGGTTCAGCCCCAGCATTTT.

This sequence joins TRBV7-9 and TRBJ2-7; 10 nucleotides line up with TRBD1. The CDR3 has 15 amino acids. Germline CDR1 is SEHNR and CDR2 is FQNEAQ (reference sequence). The trim removed 5 bases at V and 2 bases at J, leaving 6 bases unmatched. This chain's CDR3 is CASSRRDRGPYEQYF. In nucleotides, the CDR3 is TGTGCCAGCAGCCGGCGGGACAGGGGCCCCTACGAGCAGTACTTC.

This clonotype was seen more than once but under ten times. The chain is built from TRBV2 and TRBJ2-4, with D possibly matching TRBD2 (5 bases). Germline CDR1 and CDR2: SNHLY and FYNNEI. V lost 7 bases to trimming and J lost 1 base, with 17 bases between them. This CDR3 spans 16 amino acids. CDR3 sequence (DNA): TGTGCCAGCACCAATGGGTGGGAGAGGGCCAAAAACATTCAGTACTTC. Amino acid sequence: CASTNGWERAKNIQYF.

The CDR3 sequence: CASSLADLADYNEQFF. CDR3 nucleotide sequence: TGCGCCAGCAGCTTGGCTGATCTAGCGGATTACAATGAGCAGTTCTTC. The rearrangement uses TRBV5-1 and TRBJ2-1; 7 nucleotides agree with TRBD2. The CDR3 extends over 16 amino acids. Germline V gene sequence: CDR1 SGHRS, CDR2 YFSETQ. The V segment lost 0 bases and the J segment 4 bases; nucleotides outside the gene matches: 7. The full variable domain, completed using reference TRBV5-1 and TRBJ2-1, is KAGVTQTPRYLIKTRGQQVTLSCSPISGHRSVSWYQQTPGQGLQFLFEYFSETQRNKGNFPGRFSGRQFSNSRSEMNVSTLELGDSALYLCASSLADLADYNEQFFGPGTRLTVL.

This clonotype was counted only a few times. J is TRBJ1-1 and V is TRBV29-1, with D possibly being TRBD1 (5 bases). Trimming cost V 7 bases and J 11 bases, with 14 bases left between them. The CDR3 has 10 residues. The germline V gene has CDR1 SQVTM and CDR2 ANQGSEA. CDR3 nucleotides: TGCAGCGCCGGGACGTCTGCCGCTTTCTTT. This gives the protein CSAGTSAAFF.

The rearrangement links TRBV7-9 to TRBJ2-7; 7 bases map to TRBD1. The CDR3 has 14 residues. V lost 5 bases, J lost 4 bases, and 8 bases stayed unmatched. Germline CDR1 and CDR2: SEHNR and FQNEAQ (reference sequence). DNA of the CDR3: TGTGCCAGCAGCACAACCGGGACAGTGTACGAGCAGTACTTC. This gives the protein CASSTTGTVYEQYF. The variable domain in full, completed from reference TRBV7-9 and TRBJ2-7, reads DTGVSQNPRHKITKRGQNVTFRCDPISEHNRLYWYRQTLGQGPEFLTYFQNEAQLEKSRLLSDRFSAERPKGSFSTLEIQRTEQGDSAMYLCASSTTGTVYEQYFGPGTRLTVT.

This clonotype was seen many times. This sequence joins TRBV20-1 and TRBJ2-5; D call uncertain. Trimming took 2 bases from V and 5 from J, leaving 3 bases between them. CDR3 length equals 10 residues. From germline, CDR1 is DFQATT and CDR2 SNEGSKA (reference sequence). The CDR3 sequence is CSARRETQYF. The CDR3, as DNA: TGCAGTGCTAGACGGGAGACCCAGTACTTC.

There are a few counts of this clonotype. The rearrangement joins TRBV12-3 or TRBV12-4 to TRBJ2-3; 15 bases map to TRBD2. V lost 6 bases to trimming and J lost 3 bases; unmatched junction nucleotides: 4. This CDR3 is 16 amino acids long. CDR3 amino acids: CASRTGLAGGTDTQYF. The DNA for the CDR3 is TGTGCCAGCAGGACTGGACTAGCGGGAGGGACAGATACGCAGTATTTT.

Worth noting for this clonotype: This may come from a read error, since a much larger clone is one base off. V is TRBV6-5 and J is TRBJ2-3; unclear D gene. Germline-derived CDR1 and CDR2 are MNHEY and SVGAGI. The CDR3 covers 12 residues. The CDR3 coding sequence is TGTGCGTCAGGAGTGGGGTCGGGTACGCAGTATTTT. Translating it yields CASGVGSGTQYF.

The gene calls are TRBV5-5 and TRBJ2-7; D not resolved. Germline CDR1 is SGHKS and CDR2 is YYEKEE (reference sequence). The V end was cut by 0 bases, the J end by 1 base, with 5 bases between. The CDR3 spans 13 residues. CDR3 loop: CASSLDGSYEQYV. Here the CDR3 DNA reads TGTGCCAGCAGCTTGGACGGGTCCTACGAGCAGTACGTC.

Many counts were recorded for this clonotype. The rearrangement links TRBV12-3 or TRBV12-4 to TRBJ2-1; no definite D call. The ends were cut back, 3 bases at V and 3 bases at J, with 6 bases in the middle. The CDR3 length is 13 residues. CDR3 loop: CASSFGNYNEQFF. CDR3 DNA sequence: TGTGCCAGCAGTTTTGGTAACTACAATGAGCAGTTCTTC.

There are a few counts of this clonotype. The V and J genes are TRBV20-1 and TRBJ1-4; 10 bases map to TRBD1. CDR3 size: 13 residues. The J segment lost 10 bases and the V segment lost 5 bases, leaving 7 bases of the junction unmatched. CDR1 is DFQATT and CDR2 is SNEGSKA in the germline V gene (reference sequence). The CDR3 protein is CSASDRGLGKLFF. In DNA, the CDR3 is TGCAGTGCTTCCGACAGGGGGCTCGGAAAACTGTTTTTT.

This clonotype was seen a few times. The chain carries TRBV12-3 or TRBV12-4 and TRBJ2-5, with 7 bases matching TRBD1. The V gene end was trimmed by 6 bases and the J gene end by 0 bases; junction bases not matched to a gene: 7. This CDR3 is 15 amino acids long. Here the CDR3 reads CASSHGDRDQETQYF. DNA for the CDR3: TGTGCCAGCAGCCACGGCGACAGGGACCAAGAGACCCAGTACTTC.

In this sample, this clonotype turned up many times. V usage is TRBV4-3 and J usage is TRBJ2-3; 10 positions agree with TRBD2. CDR1 is LGHNA, CDR2 YSLEER, per germline. V shed 4 bases and J 5 bases; nucleotides not matched to a gene: 18. The CDR3 sequence is 19 residues long. The CDR3 DNA reads as TGCGCCAGCAGCCCTACTCTAGCGGGAGAGGTGGCACGAGTAGATACGCAGTATTTT. Residues: CASSPTLAGEVARVDTQYF.

This clonotype appeared many times. The chain has TRBV6-5 and TRBJ2-1; D is perhaps TRBD1 (5 bases). The germline V gene encodes CDR1 MNHEY and CDR2 SVGAGI. Trimming removed 5 bases from V and 0 bases from J, with 8 bases in between. The CDR3 runs 14 residues. CDR3 DNA sequence: TGTGCCAGCAGTCCCCAGGGCTCCTACAATGAGCAGTTCTTC. Amino acid sequence: CASSPQGSYNEQFF.